Presented here are 32 T cell receptor beta chains from one specimen sequenced in a study of tumor and adjacent non-tumor tissue in lung cancer. TCRbeta libraries were built with three rounds of nested PCR, modified from ARM-PCR. MiXCR was run by TCRdb on the multiplex PCR reads, yielding one entry per CDR3 protein. The sample carries roughly 70,000 distinct CDR3 sequences, 65% to 75% recorded once. This sample's RNA came from whole unsorted tissue. The normal lung tissue was taken more than 3 cm from the tumor edge. What was sequenced was distant non-tumor lung tissue. These receptors were collected from a woman in her forties or fifties with non-small cell lung cancer.

As concerns this clonotype: Compared with germline, one end of the junction differs, possibly owing to a read error. The gene calls are TRBV29-1 and TRBJ2-1, with TRBD2 matching 9 bases. The CDR3 is 14 residues long. Germline CDR1 reads SQVTM; CDR2 reads ANQGSEA. CDR3 DNA sequence: TGCAGCGTTAGCGGGGCTAGCGGGATGAATGAGCACTTCTTC. It codes for CSVSGASGMNEHFF.

The rearrangement uses TRBV5-1 and TRBJ1-4, with D maybe TRBD1 (6 bases). Trimming left V 4 bases short and J 3 bases short, with 19 bases between. Germline assignment: CDR1 SGHRS and CDR2 YFSETQ. The CDR3 covers 17 residues. This CDR3 reads CASSLRAGDWANEKLFF. CDR3 DNA sequence: TGCGCCAGCAGCCTAAGGGCAGGGGACTGGGCTAATGAAAAACTGTTTTTT.

This clonotype was detected a few times. The rearrangement uses TRBV5-1 and TRBJ1-1; TRBD1 matches 9 bases. With 0 bases clipped from V and 6 bases from J, the junction kept 3 bases outside the gene matches. The CDR3 is 14 residues long. The germline V gene has CDR1 SGHRS and CDR2 YFSETQ. In nucleotides, the CDR3 is TGCGCCAGCAGCTTGGCGGGGACAGGGCCTGAAGCTTTCTTT. This sequence encodes CASSLAGTGPEAFF.

The V call is TRBV11-3, the J call TRBJ2-1, with unresolved D. This CDR3 has 15 amino acids. V lost 0 bases and J 8 bases, leaving 14 bases between the germline ends. CDR1 is SGHNT and CDR2 is YENEEA in the germline V gene. The CDR3 protein is CASSLEGELWYEQFF. The CDR3 DNA follows: TGTGCCAGCAGCTTAGAAGGTGAGCTCTGGTATGAGCAGTTCTTC.

The V and J genes are TRBV20-1 and TRBJ2-1; possibly TRBD2 for D (5 bases). V lost 0 bases and J 9 bases, leaving 15 bases between the germline ends. Germline CDR1 reads DFQATT; CDR2 reads SNEGSKA (reference sequence). The CDR3 is 14 residues long. For the CDR3, the DNA is TGCAGTGCTAGAGACACTAGTACCTATAGTGAGCAGTTCTTC. It yields the protein CSARDTSTYSEQFF.

CDR3 nucleotide sequence: TGTGCCAGCCAGGGTCGTGAGTACTCCTACGAGCAGTACTTC. Protein: CASQGREYSYEQYF. V gene TRBV12-3 or TRBV12-4 combines with J gene TRBJ2-7, with D possibly TRBD1 on 5 matching bases. The CDR3 consists of 14 residues. V lost 8 bases, J lost 0 bases, and 14 bases lay in between.

For this clonotype: The CDR3 carries no conserved terminal phenylalanine or tryptophan, so it likely arises from a read error. The V call is TRBV12-3 or TRBV12-4, the J call TRBJ2-7; 9 nucleotides line up with TRBD2. The CDR3 runs to 13 residues. CDR3 residues: CASSSAGGYEQYL. Here the CDR3 DNA reads TGCGCCAGCAGCTCAGCGGGAGGCTACGAGCAGTACCTC.

The rearrangement uses TRBV28 and TRBJ2-2, with 8 bases matching TRBD2. Per germline, CDR1 MDHEN and CDR2 SYDVKM. This CDR3 has 21 amino acids. Losses at the gene ends were 6 bases for V and 0 bases for J; bases not matched to a gene: 21. The CDR3 protein is CASSLVSPTSGTTPNTGELFF. CDR3 DNA sequence: TGTGCCAGCAGCCTGGTTTCCCCTACTAGCGGCACGACCCCGAACACCGGGGAGCTGTTTTTT.

Points on this clonotype: Germline and junction disagree at one end, which may indicate a read error. V is TRBV20-1 and J is TRBJ2-3; 7 bases match TRBD1. Germline CDR1 reads DFQATT; CDR2 reads SNEGSKA (reference sequence). The CDR3 consists of 15 residues. The CDR3, as DNA: TGCAGTGCTAGAGATCGGACAGGTACCACAGTTACGCAGTATTTT. The encoded protein is CSARDRTGTTVTQYF.

This clonotype was observed a few times. A read error may explain this, as a much larger clone is one base away. The chain is built from TRBV10-3 and TRBJ2-2; D gene unclear. The germline V gene has CDR1 ENHRY and CDR2 SYGVKD. The CDR3 has 12 residues. The CDR3, as DNA: TGTGCCATCTGTGAGTCGAATGGGGAGCTGTTTTTT. Translated, it gives CAICESNGELFF.

This clonotype has just one count. The junction departs from germline at one end; a sequencing error may be responsible. The chain is built from TRBV20-1 and TRBJ2-3; D call uncertain. CDR1 is DFQATT, CDR2 SNEGSKA, per germline (reference sequence). CDR3 length equals 14 residues. The CDR3 region has the DNA TGCAGTGCGGCAGGCGTGCTGACGATGGATACACAGTACTTT. Its protein product is CSAAGVLTMDTQYF.

The rearrangement joins TRBV20-1 to TRBJ2-1; TRBD2 matches at 8 bases. The CDR3 has 16 residues. From germline, CDR1 is DFQATT and CDR2 SNEGSKA (reference sequence). J gave up 0 bases and V 8 bases, and 12 bases lay outside the gene matches. The CDR3 nucleotides are TGCAGTCCTGGAAGACTAGCGATGAGCTCCTACAATGAGCAGTTCTTC. Protein product: CSPGRLAMSSYNEQFF.

Of note for this clonotype: The conserved phenylalanine or tryptophan is not found at the CDR3 terminus, so this likely reflects a read error. The chain recombines TRBV11-2 with TRBJ2-1, with 11 bases matching TRBD2. This CDR3 has 17 amino acids. Germline assignment: CDR1 SGHAT and CDR2 FQNNGV. CDR3 loop: CGGSLELAGGSYNEQFL. CDR3 in DNA: TGTGGCGGCAGCTTAGAGCTAGCGGGAGGCTCCTACAATGAGCAGTTCTTA.

To note about this clonotype: One end of the junction does not line up with germline, which may come from a read error. The rearrangement links TRBV11-2 to TRBJ2-7; 13 bases match TRBD2. Germline-derived CDR1 and CDR2 are SGHAT and FQNNGV. This CDR3 has 14 residues. The CDR3 reads CANSILAGGYEQYF. Written as DNA, the CDR3 is TGTGCCAACAGCATACTAGCGGGAGGGTACGAACAGTACTTC.

Of note for this clonotype: A junction boundary mismatches the germline segment, possibly from a read error. The chain employs TRBV11-1 and TRBJ1-1; 8 bases fit TRBD1. Germline V CDR1 and CDR2: SGHAT, FQDESV (reference sequence). The CDR3 consists of 17 residues. CDR3: CASGRIGGQGVDIESFF. The CDR3 DNA sequence: TGTGCCAGCGGCAGAATAGGTGGACAGGGAGTCGACATTGAATCTTTCTTT.

The genes are TRBV6-2 or TRBV6-3 and TRBJ1-1; D not resolved. The germline V gene encodes CDR1 MNHEY and CDR2 SVGEGT. V was shortened by 2 bases and J by 5 bases, with 18 bases between the two germline ends. The CDR3 loop spans 16 amino acids. The CDR3 protein is CASSYTLTQRGTEAFF. CDR3 sequence (DNA): TGTGCCAGCAGTTACACCCTGACTCAGAGAGGGACTGAAGCTTTCTTT.

In the case of this clonotype: A much larger clone differs by one base, so this may be a read error. The chain uses TRBV12-3 or TRBV12-4 and TRBJ2-5; D not resolved. The CDR3 consists of 13 residues. V was trimmed by 2 bases and J by 3 bases, leaving 7 bases between them. CDR3 coding DNA: TGTGCCAGCAGTTTAAAGGCAAAAGAGACCCAGTACTTC. This codes for CASSLKAKETQYF.

As concerns this clonotype: The germline gene is not matched at one end of the junction; a read error may be the cause. The chain couples TRBV5-4 to TRBJ2-3; D not certain. This CDR3 contains 12 residues. Germline assignment: CDR1 SGHNT and CDR2 YYREEE (reference sequence). DNA of the CDR3: TGTGCCATCAGCTTATTTCTAGATACGCAGTATTTT. Its translation is CAISLFLDTQYF. Combining the CDR3 with reference TRBV5-4 and TRBJ2-3 gives the whole variable domain ETGVTQSPTHLIKTRGQQVTLRCSSQSGHNTVSWYQQALGQGPQFIFQYYREEENGRGNFPPRFSGLQFPNYSSELNVNALELDDSALYLCAISLFLDTQYFGPGTRLTVL.

In the case of this clonotype: This may come from a read error, since a much larger clone is one base off. The V gene is TRBV5-4, the J gene TRBJ1-1, with D uncertain. Germline assignment: CDR1 SGHNT and CDR2 YYREEE (reference sequence). The length of the CDR3 is 13 residues. The CDR3 DNA is TGTGCCAGCAGCTCGGGCTCGAACGCTGAAGCTTTCTTT. Its protein product is CASSSGSNAEAFF.

This clonotype was found many times. The chain recombines TRBV5-1 with TRBJ2-1, with 7 nucleotides matching TRBD1. Germline values: CDR1 SGHRS, CDR2 YFSETQ. This CDR3 comprises 15 residues. The ends lost 0 bases at V and 3 bases at J; junction bases unmatched: 3. In DNA form, the CDR3 reads TGCGCCAGCAGCTTGGGACAGGGATACTACAATGAGCAGTTCTTC. Protein: CASSLGQGYYNEQFF. Supplemented by reference TRBV5-1 and TRBJ2-1, the full variable domain reads KAGVTQTPRYLIKTRGQQVTLSCSPISGHRSVSWYQQTPGQGLQFLFEYFSETQRNKGNFPGRFSGRQFSNSRSEMNVSTLELGDSALYLCASSLGQGYYNEQFFGPGTRLTVL.

Turning to this clonotype: A much larger clonotype is one base distant, so this may be a read error. The chain links TRBV20-1 to TRBJ2-1; TRBD2 is a possible D gene (6 bases). The germline V gene has CDR1 DFQATT and CDR2 SNEGSKA (reference sequence). The CDR3 totals 15 residues. V was clipped by 2 bases and J by 6 bases, with 17 bases between them. Here the CDR3 reads CSARPSTSFFNEQFF. CDR3 DNA sequence: TGCAGTGCTAGACCCTCGACTAGTTTTTTCAATGAGCAGTTCTTC.

The chain joins TRBV20-1 to TRBJ2-5, with D hard to call. Trimming stripped 4 bases from V and 4 bases from J, with 19 bases between. CDR1 is DFQATT, CDR2 SNEGSKA, per germline (reference sequence). The CDR3 extends over 15 amino acids. CDR3 residues: CSAIDSERHRETQYF. The CDR3 DNA reads as TGCAGTGCTATAGATTCAGAGAGACACCGAGAGACCCAGTACTTC.

For this clonotype: A read error may explain this, as a much larger clone is one base away. The chain has TRBV20-1 and TRBJ1-1, with 8 nucleotides matching TRBD1. This CDR3 has 16 residues. The junction had 11 bases not matched to a gene; V was cut back by 0 bases and J by 5 bases. From germline, CDR1 is DFQATT and CDR2 SNEGSKA (reference sequence). This CDR3 is CSARDLSGQGGTEAFF. Here the CDR3 DNA reads TGCAGTGCTAGAGACCTCTCCGGACAGGGCGGAACTGAAGCTTTCTTT.

Regarding this clonotype: This may be a read error: a much more frequent sequence differs by one nucleotide. The chain couples TRBV6-1 to TRBJ2-2, with D unclear. The CDR3 covers 15 residues. Germline V gives CDR1 MNHNS, CDR2 SASEGT. CDR3 sequence (DNA): TGTGCCAGCAGTGCCAGAAGCCGAAACACCAGGGAGCTGTTTTTT. The encoded protein is CASSARSRNTRELFF.

Comment on this clonotype: Just one base apart from a much larger clone, this may be a read error. This sequence joins TRBV5-5 and TRBJ1-2, with 7 bases lining up with TRBD1. Trimming at V came to 6 bases and at J to 11 bases, leaving 16 bases not matched to a gene. The CDR3 has 14 residues. CDR1 SGHKS and CDR2 YYEKEE come from the germline V gene (reference sequence). The CDR3 sequence is CASNQENDRASYTF. The CDR3 DNA reads as TGTGCCAGCAACCAAGAGAACGACAGGGCATCATACACCTTC.

This clonotype was detected ten times or more. The gene calls are TRBV20-1 and TRBJ2-7; 9 bases align to TRBD1. The germline V gene encodes CDR1 DFQATT and CDR2 SNEGSKA (reference sequence). V lost 6 bases to trimming and J lost 3 bases; unmatched junction nucleotides: 9. There are 14 residues in the CDR3. CDR3 protein: CSARTGGENYEQYF. CDR3 bases: TGCAGTGCCCGAACAGGGGGCGAAAACTACGAGCAGTACTTC.

With respect to this clonotype: At one boundary the junction diverges from the germline segment, which might be a read error. The chain recombines TRBV20-1 with TRBJ2-7; 12 bases fit TRBD2. The CDR3 contains 14 residues. Germline V gene sequence: CDR1 DFQATT, CDR2 SNEGSKA (reference sequence). The DNA for the CDR3 is TGCAGTGCGGAACTAGCGGGAGGAGCCTACGAGCAGTACTTT. Protein: CSAELAGGAYEQYF.

A remark on this clonotype: The junction shows a germline mismatch at one end, possibly a read error. The chain links TRBV6-6 to TRBJ2-1, with 13 bases identical to TRBD2. Per the germline V gene, CDR1 is MNHNY and CDR2 is SVGAGI (reference sequence). The CDR3 sequence is 18 residues long. CDR3 sequence reads: CASSSGTSGASSYNEQFF. CDR3 nucleotide sequence: TGTGCCAGTAGTTCCGGGACTAGCGGGGCAAGCTCCTACAATGAGCAGTTCTTT.

Turning to this clonotype: The junction departs from the called germline gene at one end, perhaps through a read error. The chain is built from TRBV15 and TRBJ2-2; D is unclear. CDR1 is LNHNV and CDR2 is YYDKDF in the germline V gene (reference sequence). The CDR3 runs 12 residues. The CDR3 loop is CDTSMAFGELFF. Here the CDR3 DNA reads TGTGACACCAGTATGGCTTTTGGGGAGCTGTTTTTT. The full variable domain, its missing parts supplied by reference TRBV15 and TRBJ2-2, is DAMVIQNPRYQVTQFGKPVTLSCSQTLNHNVMYWYQQKSSQAPKLLFHYYDKDFNNEADTPDNFQSRRPNTSFCFLDIRSPGLGDTAMYLCDTSMAFGELFFGEGSRLTVL.

A note on this clonotype: At one of its ends the junction is not consistent with the germline gene, which may arise from a read error. V and J are TRBV20-1 and TRBJ2-7, with D possibly TRBD1 on 6 matching bases. The germline V gene encodes CDR1 DFQATT and CDR2 SNEGSKA (reference sequence). The CDR3 runs to 13 residues. CDR3 nucleotide sequence: TGCAGGGCTACAAGGGACATTCTAACCGAGCAGTACTTC. Translation gives CRATRDILTEQYF.

This clonotype was found once. The chain uses TRBV6-7 and TRBJ2-2, with 14 bases matching TRBD2. TRBV6-7 has ORF status, its function being uncertain. The junction had 6 bases not matched to a gene; V was cut back by 5 bases and J by 4 bases. CDR3 length: 17 amino acids. The CDR3 loop reads CASSTQGLAGVTGELFF. The CDR3 DNA sequence: TGTGCCAGCAGTACTCAGGGACTAGCGGGAGTCACCGGGGAGCTGTTTTTT.

Concerning this clonotype: The junction departs from the called germline gene at one end, perhaps through a read error. This chain joins TRBV6-1 and TRBJ2-3; TRBD1 or TRBD2 may be the D gene (5 bases each). Germline CDR1 reads MNHNS; CDR2 reads SASEGT. The CDR3 consists of 14 residues. CDR3 coding DNA: TGTGTCAGCAGTGACTCGGGGCAGTGTTTCACGCAGTATTTT. It specifies CVSSDSGQCFTQYF.